The 6 T cell receptor beta chains reported below all come from one sample, sequenced in a study of control samples from healthy donors and cancer patients. This table comes from immunoSEQ multiplex PCR, and its TCRdb copy is limited to in-frame clones, with some not included. The sample yields about 230,000 clones, roughly four fifths seen once. Sequenced input: PBMCs. These receptors all stem from an older woman with lung cancer.

This clone appeared a few times. The rearrangement joins TRBV5-6 to TRBJ1-1; D gene ambiguous. The CDR3 consists of 14 residues. The ends were cut back, 4 bases at V and 8 bases at J, with 18 bases in the middle. CDR1 is SGHDT and CDR2 is YYEEEE in the germline V gene. The CDR3 spells CASSNGLAQLEAFF. Written as DNA, the CDR3 is TGTGCCAGCAGCAACGGCCTTGCTCAGTTAGAAGCTTTCTTT.

The V call is TRBV5-6, the J call TRBJ1-6; TRBD1 matches at 7 bases. Germline loops: CDR1 SGHDT, CDR2 YYEEEE. The J segment lost 6 bases and the V segment lost 2 bases, leaving 8 bases of the junction unmatched. The CDR3 runs to 16 residues. CDR3 nucleotides: TGTGCCAGCAGCTTCCTCTCGGGACAGTTTAATTCACCCCTCCACTTT. It encodes CASSFLSGQFNSPLHF.

The J gene is TRBJ2-1, the V gene TRBV5-4; 8 nucleotides agree with TRBD2. CDR3 length equals 15 residues. The germline V gene encodes CDR1 SGHNT and CDR2 YYREEE (reference sequence). The junction had 6 bases not matched to a gene; V was cut back by 2 bases and J by 5 bases. This CDR3 reads CASSLSGSGHNEQFF. CDR3 DNA: TGTGCCAGCAGCTTAAGCGGGAGTGGACACAATGAGCAGTTCTTC.

The V call is TRBV5-4, the J call TRBJ1-4, with 9 bases aligning to TRBD1. Per the germline V gene, CDR1 is SGHNT and CDR2 is YYREEE (reference sequence). V was pared by 3 bases and J by 5 bases, with 5 bases of the junction left unmatched. This CDR3 contains 15 residues. The CDR3 loop is CASSSQGAGNEKLFF. CDR3 DNA sequence: TGTGCCAGCAGCTCACAGGGGGCAGGGAATGAAAAACTGTTTTTT.

This rearrangement joins TRBV19 to TRBJ1-1; TRBD1 aligns across 11 bases. V was pared by 10 bases and J by 5 bases, with 6 bases of the junction left unmatched. Germline assignment: CDR1 LNHDA and CDR2 SQIVND (reference sequence). This CDR3 comprises 13 residues. The CDR3: CATSGQGVTEAFF. The CDR3 DNA follows: TGTGCCACCTCGGGACAGGGGGTAACTGAAGCTTTCTTT.

This chain links TRBV19 with TRBJ1-3, with unresolved D. The V gene lost 4 bases and the J gene lost 3 bases, with 10 bases spanning the gap. In germline, CDR1 is LNHDA, CDR2 SQIVND (reference sequence). The CDR3 spans 14 residues. The CDR3 spells CASSRLSYGNTIYF. The CDR3 nucleotides are TGTGCCAGTAGTAGGTTAAGTTATGGAAACACCATATATTTT.